A single sample gave rise to the 5 T cell receptor beta chains below, sequenced in a study of blood T cell repertoires in COVID-19. The table came from immunoSEQ multiplex PCR; TCRdb's copy has only in-frame clones and leaves some out. The data contain around 270,000 clones, about 88% of them singletons. The specimen sequenced was peripheral blood. The receptors derive from a man aged 30-40 years with active or convalescent COVID-19.

The chain uses TRBV5-6 and TRBJ1-4; perhaps TRBD1 as D (5 bases). In germline, CDR1 is SGHDT, CDR2 YYEEEE. This CDR3 comprises 15 residues. V was clipped by 2 bases and J by 7 bases, with 15 bases between them. CDR3 loop: CASSFGGWGVEKLFF. The CDR3 coding sequence is TGTGCCAGCAGCTTCGGCGGATGGGGGGTTGAAAAACTGTTTTTT.

The chain joins TRBV13 to TRBJ2-5, with 12 bases matching TRBD2. The germline V gene encodes CDR1 PRHDT and CDR2 FYEKMQ (reference sequence). This CDR3 contains 16 residues. V shed 5 bases, J shed 5 bases, and the junction held 9 bases outside the gene matches. CDR3 region: CASSRQLAGGIETQYF. In DNA form, the CDR3 reads TGTGCCAGCAGCCGTCAACTAGCGGGGGGTATCGAGACCCAGTACTTC. Looking up the rest from reference TRBV13 and TRBJ2-5 gives the full variable domain: AAGVIQSPRHLIKEKRETATLKCYPIPRHDTVYWYQQGPGQDPQFLISFYEKMQSDKGSIPDRFSAQQFSDYHSELNMSSLELGDSALYFCASSRQLAGGIETQYFGPGTRLLVL.

This chain's CDR3 is CASSPTGARSPLHF. In DNA, the CDR3 is TGTGCCAGCAGCCCGACAGGGGCGCGCTCACCCCTCCACTTT. The rearrangement uses TRBV6-5 and TRBJ1-6, with 8 bases identical to TRBD1. CDR1 is MNHEY and CDR2 is SVGAGI in the germline V gene. Losses at the gene ends were 6 bases for V and 10 bases for J; bases not matched to a gene: 8. CDR3 length equals 14 residues.

This clone occurred a few times. This sequence joins TRBV11-2 and TRBJ1-4, with D perhaps matching TRBD1 (5 bases). The length of the CDR3 is 15 residues. The ends were cut back, 5 bases at V and 4 bases at J, with 14 bases in the middle. Germline V gene sequence: CDR1 SGHAT, CDR2 FQNNGV. Here the CDR3 DNA reads TGTGCCAGCAGCGCCTCCACAGGATTTAATGAAAAACTGTTTTTT. It translates to CASSASTGFNEKLFF.

The chain recombines TRBV4-3 with TRBJ2-7; D ambiguous. The CDR3 has 15 residues. The germline V gene encodes CDR1 LGHNA and CDR2 YSLEER. Deletions cut 5 bases from V and 0 bases from J, with 14 bases between. CDR3 residues: CASSTMAGSSYEQYF. The CDR3 DNA reads as TGCGCCAGCAGCACAATGGCAGGATCCTCCTACGAGCAGTACTTC.